Below, one T cell receptor beta chain is given with its context. Its specificity is unknown. The data originate from a study of T cell responses to AZD1222 COVID-19 vaccine. Study results and caveats: Most donors were white British and more were female, and clonal diversity was possibly underestimated.

Analyses pooled second doses at about 4 or about 12 weeks. This CDR3 region has 16 residues. The germline CDR1 and CDR2 sequences are GTSNPN and SVGIG (reference sequence). V was shortened by 1 base and J by 4 bases, with 16 bases between the two germline ends. Assay used: immunoSEQ multiplex PCR; TCRdb lists only in-frame clones, some missing. The sample carries tens of thousands of clones, 90% to 95% recorded once. This TCR was sampled from an adult who received the AZD1222 COVID-19 vaccine. This specimen was peripheral blood, taken 28 days after the second AZD1222 dose. The V gene is TRBV30, the J gene TRBJ1-4; D perhaps matches TRBD1 (6 bases). CDR3 protein: CAWSEGRGGYNEKLFF. The CDR3 DNA follows: TGTGCCTGGAGTGAAGGCAGGGGAGGATATAATGAAAAACTGTTTTTT.